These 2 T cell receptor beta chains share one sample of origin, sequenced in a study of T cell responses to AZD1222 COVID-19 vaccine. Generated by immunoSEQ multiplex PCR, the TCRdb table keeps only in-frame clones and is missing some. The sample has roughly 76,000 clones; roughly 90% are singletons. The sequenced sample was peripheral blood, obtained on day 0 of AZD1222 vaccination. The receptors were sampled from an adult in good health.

The CDR3 is CATSDPRQGERPQHF. In DNA form, the CDR3 reads TGTGCCACCAGTGATCCCAGACAGGGCGAACGGCCCCAGCATTTT. The chain couples TRBV24-1 to TRBJ1-5; 7 bases fit TRBD1. V was pared by 3 bases and J by 9 bases, with 10 bases of the junction left unmatched. The CDR3 is made up of 15 amino acids. Germline CDR1 reads KGHDR; CDR2 reads SFDVKD.

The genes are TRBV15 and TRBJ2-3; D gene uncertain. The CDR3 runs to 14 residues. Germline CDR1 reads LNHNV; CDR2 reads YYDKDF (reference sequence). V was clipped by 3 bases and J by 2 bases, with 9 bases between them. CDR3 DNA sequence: TGTGCCACCAGCAGGGGAACGTTCACAGATACGCAGTATTTT. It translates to CATSRGTFTDTQYF. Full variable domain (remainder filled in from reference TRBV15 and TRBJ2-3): DAMVIQNPRYQVTQFGKPVTLSCSQTLNHNVMYWYQQKSSQAPKLLFHYYDKDFNNEADTPDNFQSRRPNTSFCFLDIRSPGLGDTAMYLCATSRGTFTDTQYFGPGTRLTVL.